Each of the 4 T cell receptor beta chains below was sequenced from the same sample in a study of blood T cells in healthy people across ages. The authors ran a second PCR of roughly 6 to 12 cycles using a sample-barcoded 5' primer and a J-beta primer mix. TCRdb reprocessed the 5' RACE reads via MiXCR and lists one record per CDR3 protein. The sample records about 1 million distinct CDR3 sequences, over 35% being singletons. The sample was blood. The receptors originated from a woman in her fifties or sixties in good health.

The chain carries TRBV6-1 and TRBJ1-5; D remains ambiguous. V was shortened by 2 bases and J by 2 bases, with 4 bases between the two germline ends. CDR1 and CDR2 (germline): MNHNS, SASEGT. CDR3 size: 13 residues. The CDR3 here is CASSERRNQPQHF. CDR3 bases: TGTGCCAGCAGTGAACGACGCAATCAGCCCCAGCATTTT.

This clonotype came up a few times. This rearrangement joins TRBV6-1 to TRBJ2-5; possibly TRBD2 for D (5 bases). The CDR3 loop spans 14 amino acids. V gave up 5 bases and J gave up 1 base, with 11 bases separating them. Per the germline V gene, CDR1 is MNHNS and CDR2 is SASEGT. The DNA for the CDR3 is TGTGCCAGCAGTTCGATAAGCGGCCAAGAGACCCAGTACTTC. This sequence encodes CASSSISGQETQYF.

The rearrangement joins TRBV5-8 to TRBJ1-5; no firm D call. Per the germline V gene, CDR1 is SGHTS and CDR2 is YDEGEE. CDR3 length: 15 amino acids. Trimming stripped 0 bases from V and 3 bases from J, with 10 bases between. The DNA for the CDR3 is TGTGCCAGCAGCTTGGGGCCGGGGATCAATCAGCCCCAGCATTTT. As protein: CASSLGPGINQPQHF.

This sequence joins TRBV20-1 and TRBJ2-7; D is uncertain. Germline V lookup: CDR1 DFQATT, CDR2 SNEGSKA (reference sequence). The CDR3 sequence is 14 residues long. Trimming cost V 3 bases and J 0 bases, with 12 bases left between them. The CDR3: CSASDGTSSYEQYF. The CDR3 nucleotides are TGCAGTGCTAGTGATGGCACCAGCTCCTACGAGCAGTACTTC.